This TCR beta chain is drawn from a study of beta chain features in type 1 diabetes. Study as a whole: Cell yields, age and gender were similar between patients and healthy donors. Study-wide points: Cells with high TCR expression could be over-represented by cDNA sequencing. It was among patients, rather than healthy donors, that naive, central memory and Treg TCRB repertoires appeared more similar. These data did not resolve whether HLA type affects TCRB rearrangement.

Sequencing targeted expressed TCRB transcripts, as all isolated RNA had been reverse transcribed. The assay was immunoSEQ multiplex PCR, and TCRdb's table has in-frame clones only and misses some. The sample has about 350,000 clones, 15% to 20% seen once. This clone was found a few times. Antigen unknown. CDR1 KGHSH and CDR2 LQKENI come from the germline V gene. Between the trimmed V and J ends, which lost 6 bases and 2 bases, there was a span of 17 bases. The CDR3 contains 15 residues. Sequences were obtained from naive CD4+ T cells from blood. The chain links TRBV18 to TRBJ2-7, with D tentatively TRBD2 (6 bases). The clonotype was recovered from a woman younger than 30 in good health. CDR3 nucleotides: TGTGCCAGCTCCTCGGGGGACGGAACCACCTACGAGCAGTACTTC. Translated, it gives CASSSGDGTTYEQYF.